A selection of T cell receptor beta chains follows, all from one sample in a study of post-analysis software for immune sequencing data. TCRdb used MiXCR to reprocess the PCR reads, holding one entry per CDR3 protein. The sample lists about 800,000 distinct CDR3 sequences, about 32% occurring once. The specimen sequenced was blood. The receptors stem from a girl aged 10-17 years with multiple sclerosis. Both conserved end residues are part of each CDR3. A D gene is named only where the DNA matches it firmly. Clone size is given for some rows only: seen once, a few or many times, or a class if the clone is expanded.

cdr3_length	clone_size	v_call	d_call	j_call	cdr3_aa	cdr3_nt
12	NA	TRBV7-2	TRBD1	TRBJ2-4	CASSWPTGVQYF	TGTGCCAGCAGCTGGCCAACAGGGGTGCAGTACTTC
14	NA	TRBV12-3/TRBV12-4	TRBD2	TRBJ2-5	CASSWAGVMETQYF	TGTGCCAGCAGTTGGGCGGGAGTGATGGAGACCCAGTACTTC
15	NA	TRBV20-1	TRBD2	TRBJ2-1	CSARTTSATYNEQFF	TGCAGTGCTAGAACCACTAGCGCAACCTACAATGAGCAGTTCTTC
14	NA	TRBV28	NA	TRBJ2-5	CASSPSRKVGEQYF	TGTGCCAGCAGTCCCAGCCGCAAGGTGGGGGAGCAGTACTTC
19	NA	TRBV3-1	NA	TRBJ2-6	CASSQDGEGRVGGANVLTF	TGTGCCAGCAGCCAAGATGGAGAGGGCCGAGTTGGTGGGGCCAACGTCCTGACTTTC
16	NA	TRBV27	NA	TRBJ1-5	CASRWTASDSNQPQHF	TGTGCCAGCAGATGGACAGCGAGCGATAGCAATCAGCCCCAGCATTTT
15	few	TRBV6-5	NA	TRBJ1-6	CASSGGEDGASPLHF	TGTGCCAGCAGTGGCGGCGAGGACGGTGCTTCACCCCTCCACTTT
14	NA	TRBV5-1	TRBD1	TRBJ2-3	CASSLGQGTGTQYF	TGCGCCAGCAGCTTGGGACAGGGAACAGGTACGCAGTATTTT
13	many	TRBV9	NA	TRBJ2-1	CASSMGLASEQFF	TGTGCCAGCAGCATGGGGCTAGCGAGCGAGCAGTTCTTC
15	few	TRBV10-3	NA	TRBJ2-5	CAISEGGALQETQYF	TGTGCCATCAGTGAGGGAGGGGCACTCCAAGAGACCCAGTACTTC
15	NA	TRBV24-1	NA	TRBJ2-5	CATSDLTGLQETQYF	TGTGCCACCAGTGACCTGACAGGACTACAAGAGACCCAGTACTTC
13	NA	TRBV7-2	NA	TRBJ1-1	CASMRTGNTEAFF	TGTGCCAGCATGCGAACCGGGAACACTGAAGCTTTCTTT
15	NA	TRBV20-1	TRBD2	TRBJ2-7	CSARDLEGGVHEQYF	TGCAGTGCTAGAGATCTTGAGGGAGGGGTCCACGAGCAGTACTTC
17	NA	TRBV9	TRBD2	TRBJ2-5	CASSVDPSGSSWETQYF	TGTGCCAGCAGCGTAGACCCTAGCGGGAGTTCGTGGGAGACCCAGTACTTC
14	NA	TRBV5-1	TRBD2	TRBJ2-7	CASSLVAGDYEQYF	TGCGCCAGCAGCTTGGTAGCGGGGGACTACGAGCAGTACTTC